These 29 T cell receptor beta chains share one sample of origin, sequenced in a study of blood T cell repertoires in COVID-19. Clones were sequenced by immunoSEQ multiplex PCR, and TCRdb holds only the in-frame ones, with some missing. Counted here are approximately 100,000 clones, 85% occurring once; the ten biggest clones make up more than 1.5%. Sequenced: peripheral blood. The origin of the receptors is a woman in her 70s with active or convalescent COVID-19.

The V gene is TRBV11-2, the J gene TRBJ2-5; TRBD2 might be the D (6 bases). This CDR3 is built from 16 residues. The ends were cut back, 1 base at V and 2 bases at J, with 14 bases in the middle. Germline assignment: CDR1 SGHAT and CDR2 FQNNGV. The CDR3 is CASSLGASVKQETQYF. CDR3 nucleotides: TGTGCCAGCAGCTTAGGGGCTAGCGTGAAGCAAGAGACCCAGTACTTC.

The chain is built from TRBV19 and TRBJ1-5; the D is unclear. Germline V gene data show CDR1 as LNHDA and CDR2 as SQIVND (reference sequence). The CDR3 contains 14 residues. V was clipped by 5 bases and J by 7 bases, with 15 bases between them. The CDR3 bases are TGTGCCAGTAGTTTTCCCGTCGGTTGGCAGCCCCAGCATTTT. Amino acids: CASSFPVGWQPQHF.

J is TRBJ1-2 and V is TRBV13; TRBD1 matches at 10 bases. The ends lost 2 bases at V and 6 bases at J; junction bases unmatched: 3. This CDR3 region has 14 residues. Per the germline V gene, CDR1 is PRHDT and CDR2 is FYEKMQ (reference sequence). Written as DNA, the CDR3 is TGTGCCAGCAGCTTACTGACAGGGGGCGATGGCTACACCTTC. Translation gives CASSLLTGGDGYTF.

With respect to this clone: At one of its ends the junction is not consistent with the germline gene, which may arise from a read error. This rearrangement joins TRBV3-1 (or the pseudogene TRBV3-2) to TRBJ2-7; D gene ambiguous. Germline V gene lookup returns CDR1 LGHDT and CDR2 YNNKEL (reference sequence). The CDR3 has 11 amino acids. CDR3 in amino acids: CASSQGSLSKF. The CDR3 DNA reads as TGTGCCAGCAGCCAAGGCAGTTTATCCAAGTTC.

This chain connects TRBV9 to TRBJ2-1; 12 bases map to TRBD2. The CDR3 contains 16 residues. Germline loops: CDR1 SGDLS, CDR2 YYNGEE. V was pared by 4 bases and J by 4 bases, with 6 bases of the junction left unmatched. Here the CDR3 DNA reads TGTGCCAGCAGCATTCTGACTAGCGGGGGATACAATGAGCAGTTCTTC. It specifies CASSILTSGGYNEQFF. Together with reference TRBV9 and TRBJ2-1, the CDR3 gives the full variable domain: DSGVTQTPKHLITATGQRVTLRCSPRSGDLSVYWYQQSLDQGLQFLIQYYNGEERAKGNILERFSAQQFPDLHSELNLSSLELGDSALYFCASSILTSGGYNEQFFGPGTRLTVL.

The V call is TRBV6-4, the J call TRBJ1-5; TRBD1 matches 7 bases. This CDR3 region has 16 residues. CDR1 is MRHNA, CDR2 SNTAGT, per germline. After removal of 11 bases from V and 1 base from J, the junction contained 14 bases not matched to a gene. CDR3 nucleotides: TGTGCCTCAGCAACCCAGGCCAGGGGGAGCAATCAGCCCCAGCATTTT. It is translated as CASATQARGSNQPQHF.

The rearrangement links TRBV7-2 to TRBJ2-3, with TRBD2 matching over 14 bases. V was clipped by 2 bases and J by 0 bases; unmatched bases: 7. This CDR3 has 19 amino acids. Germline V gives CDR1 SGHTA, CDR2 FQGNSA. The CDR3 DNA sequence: TGTGCCAGCAGCTTATACTCGACTAGCGGGAGGGGGAGCACAGATACGCAGTATTTT. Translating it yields CASSLYSTSGRGSTDTQYF.

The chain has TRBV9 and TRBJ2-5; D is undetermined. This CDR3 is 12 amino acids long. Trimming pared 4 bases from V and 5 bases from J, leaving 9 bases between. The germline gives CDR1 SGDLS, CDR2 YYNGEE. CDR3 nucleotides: TGTGCCAGCAGCAGCACCGGGGAGACCCAGTACTTC. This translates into CASSSTGETQYF.

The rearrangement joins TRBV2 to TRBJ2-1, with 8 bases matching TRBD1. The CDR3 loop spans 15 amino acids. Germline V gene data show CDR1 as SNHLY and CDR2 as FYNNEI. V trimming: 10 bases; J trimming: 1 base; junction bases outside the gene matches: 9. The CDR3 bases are TGTGCCACGCAGGGGGCCTCCCCATCCTACAATGAGCAGTTCTTC. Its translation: CATQGASPSYNEQFF.

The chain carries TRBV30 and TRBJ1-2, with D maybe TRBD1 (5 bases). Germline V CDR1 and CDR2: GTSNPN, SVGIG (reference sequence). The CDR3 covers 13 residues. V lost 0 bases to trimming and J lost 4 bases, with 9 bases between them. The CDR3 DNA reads TGTGCCTGGAGTGTACGGGACTCCTATGGCTACACCTTC. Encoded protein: CAWSVRDSYGYTF.

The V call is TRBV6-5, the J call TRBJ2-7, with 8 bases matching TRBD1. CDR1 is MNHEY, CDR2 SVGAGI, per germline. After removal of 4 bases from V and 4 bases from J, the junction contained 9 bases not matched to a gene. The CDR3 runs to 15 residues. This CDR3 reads CASSSPGQGWYEQYF. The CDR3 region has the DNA TGTGCCAGCAGTTCCCCAGGACAGGGTTGGTACGAGCAGTACTTC.

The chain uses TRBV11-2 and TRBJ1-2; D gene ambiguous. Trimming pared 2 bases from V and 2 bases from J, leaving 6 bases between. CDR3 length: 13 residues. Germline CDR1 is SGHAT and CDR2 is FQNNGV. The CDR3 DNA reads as TGTGCCAGCAGCTTAAACACAAACTATGGCTACACCTTC. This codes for CASSLNTNYGYTF.

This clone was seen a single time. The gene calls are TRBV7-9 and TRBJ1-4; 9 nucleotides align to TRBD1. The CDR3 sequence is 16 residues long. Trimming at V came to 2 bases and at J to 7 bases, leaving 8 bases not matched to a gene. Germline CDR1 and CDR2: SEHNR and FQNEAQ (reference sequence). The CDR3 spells CASSLNLDRGFEKLFF. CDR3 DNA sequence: TGTGCCAGCAGCTTAAACCTGGACAGGGGTTTTGAAAAACTGTTTTTT. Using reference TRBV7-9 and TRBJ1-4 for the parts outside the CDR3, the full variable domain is DTGVSQNPRHKITKRGQNVTFRCDPISEHNRLYWYRQTLGQGPEFLTYFQNEAQLEKSRLLSDRFSAERPKGSFSTLEIQRTEQGDSAMYLCASSLNLDRGFEKLFFGSGTQLSVL.

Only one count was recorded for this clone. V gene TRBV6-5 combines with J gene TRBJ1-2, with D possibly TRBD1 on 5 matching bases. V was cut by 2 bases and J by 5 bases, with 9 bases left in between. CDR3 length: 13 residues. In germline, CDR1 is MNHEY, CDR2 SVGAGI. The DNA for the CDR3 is TGTGCCAGCAGTTACGTGGGGGGGTATGGCTACACCTTC. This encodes CASSYVGGYGYTF.

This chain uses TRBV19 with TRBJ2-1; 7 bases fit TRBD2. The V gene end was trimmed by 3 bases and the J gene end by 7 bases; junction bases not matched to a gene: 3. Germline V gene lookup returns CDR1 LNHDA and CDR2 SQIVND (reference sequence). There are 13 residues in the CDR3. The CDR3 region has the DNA TGTGCCAGTAGTATTTGGGAGGGAAATGAGCAGTTCTTC. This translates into CASSIWEGNEQFF. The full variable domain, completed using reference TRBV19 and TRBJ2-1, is DGGITQSPKYLFRKEGQNVTLSCEQNLNHDAMYWYRQDPGQGLRLIYYSQIVNDFQKGDIAEGYSVSREKKESFPLTVTSAQKNPTAFYLCASSIWEGNEQFFGPGTRLTVL.

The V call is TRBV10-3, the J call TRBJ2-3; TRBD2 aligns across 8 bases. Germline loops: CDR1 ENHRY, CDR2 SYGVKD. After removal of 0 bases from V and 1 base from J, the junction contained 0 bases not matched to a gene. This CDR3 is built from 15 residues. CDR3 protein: CAISESRGGTDTQYF. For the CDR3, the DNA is TGTGCCATCAGTGAGTCGCGGGGGGGCACAGATACGCAGTATTTT.

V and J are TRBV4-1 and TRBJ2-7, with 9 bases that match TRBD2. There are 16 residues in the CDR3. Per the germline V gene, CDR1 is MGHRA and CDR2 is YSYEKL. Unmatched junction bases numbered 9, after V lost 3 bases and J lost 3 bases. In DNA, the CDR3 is TGCGCCAGCAGCCAGGGCGGCGGGGGGGTCTACTACGAGCAGTACTTC. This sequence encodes CASSQGGGGVYYEQYF.

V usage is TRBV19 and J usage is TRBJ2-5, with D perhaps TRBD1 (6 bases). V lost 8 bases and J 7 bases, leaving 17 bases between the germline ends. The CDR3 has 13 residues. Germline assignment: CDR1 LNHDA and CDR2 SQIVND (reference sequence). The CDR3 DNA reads TGTGCCAGTCGCCCTAAGGGGGTAGGGACCCAGTACTTC. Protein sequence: CASRPKGVGTQYF.

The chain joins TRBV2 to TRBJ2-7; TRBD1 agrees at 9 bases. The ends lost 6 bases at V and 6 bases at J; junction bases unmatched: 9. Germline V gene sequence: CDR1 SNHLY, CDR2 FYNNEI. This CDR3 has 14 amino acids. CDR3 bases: TGTGCCAGCAGCGCTCGGACAGGGGTGGGCGAGCAGTACTTC. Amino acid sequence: CASSARTGVGEQYF.

As DNA, the CDR3 is TGTGCCAGCAGCTCTACACAGGGGTACCAAGAGACCCAGTACTTC. Translated, it gives CASSSTQGYQETQYF. The chain employs TRBV7-9 and TRBJ2-5; 7 bases are a match to TRBD1. V was pared by 4 bases and J by 0 bases, with 5 bases of the junction left unmatched. CDR1 SEHNR and CDR2 FQNEAQ come from the germline V gene (reference sequence). The CDR3 has 15 residues.

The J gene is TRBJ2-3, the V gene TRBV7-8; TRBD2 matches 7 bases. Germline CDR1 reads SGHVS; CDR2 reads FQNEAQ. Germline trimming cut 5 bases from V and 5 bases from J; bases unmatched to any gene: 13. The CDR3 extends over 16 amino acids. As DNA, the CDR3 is TGTGCCAGCAGCGTATCGACTAGCTCCCGGGTAGATACGCAGTATTTT. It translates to CASSVSTSSRVDTQYF.

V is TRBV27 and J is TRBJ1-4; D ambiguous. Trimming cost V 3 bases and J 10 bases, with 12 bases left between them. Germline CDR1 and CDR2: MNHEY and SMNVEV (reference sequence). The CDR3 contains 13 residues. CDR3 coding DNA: TGTGCCAGCAGTTTTTCCGACAACGGAAAACTGTTTTTT. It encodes CASSFSDNGKLFF.

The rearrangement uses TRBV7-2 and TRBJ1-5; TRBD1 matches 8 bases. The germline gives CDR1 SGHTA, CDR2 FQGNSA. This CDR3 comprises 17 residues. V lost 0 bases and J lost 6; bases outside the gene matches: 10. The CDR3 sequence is CASSLAENRGNVQPQHF. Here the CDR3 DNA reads TGTGCCAGCAGCTTAGCGGAGAACAGGGGGAACGTTCAGCCCCAGCATTTT.

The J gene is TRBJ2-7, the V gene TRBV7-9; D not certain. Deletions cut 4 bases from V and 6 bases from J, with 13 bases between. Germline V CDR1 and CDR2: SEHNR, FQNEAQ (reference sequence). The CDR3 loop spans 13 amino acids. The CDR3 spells CASSSSPYSEQYF. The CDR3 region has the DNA TGTGCCAGCAGCTCCTCTCCGTATTCCGAGCAGTACTTC.

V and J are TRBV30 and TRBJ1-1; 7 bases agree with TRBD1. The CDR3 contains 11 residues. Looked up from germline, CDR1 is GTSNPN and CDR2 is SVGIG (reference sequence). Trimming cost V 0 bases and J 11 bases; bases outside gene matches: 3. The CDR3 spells CAWSVDRAAFF. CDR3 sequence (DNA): TGTGCCTGGAGTGTAGACAGGGCGGCTTTCTTT.

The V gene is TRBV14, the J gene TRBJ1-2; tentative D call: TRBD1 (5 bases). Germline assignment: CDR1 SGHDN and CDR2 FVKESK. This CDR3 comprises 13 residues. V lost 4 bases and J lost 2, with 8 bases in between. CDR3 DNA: TGTGCCAGCAGCCCTGCAGGGAACTATGGCTACACCTTC. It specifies CASSPAGNYGYTF.

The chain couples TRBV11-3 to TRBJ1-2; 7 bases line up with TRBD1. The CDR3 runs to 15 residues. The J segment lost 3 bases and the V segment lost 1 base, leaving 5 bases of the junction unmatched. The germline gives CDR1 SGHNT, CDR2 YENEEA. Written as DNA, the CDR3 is TGTGCCAGCAGCTTAGCAGGGGGTCGGGACTATGGCTACACCTTC. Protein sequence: CASSLAGGRDYGYTF.

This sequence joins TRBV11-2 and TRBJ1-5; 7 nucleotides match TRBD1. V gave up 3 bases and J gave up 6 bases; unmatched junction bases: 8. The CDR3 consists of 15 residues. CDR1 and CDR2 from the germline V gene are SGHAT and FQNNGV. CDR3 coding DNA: TGTGCCAGCAGCTTGGAAGGACAGGCGACTCAGCCCCAGCATTTT. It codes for CASSLEGQATQPQHF. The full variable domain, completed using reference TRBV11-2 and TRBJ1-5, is EAGVAQSPRYKIIEKRQSVAFWCNPISGHATLYWYQQILGQGPKLLIQFQNNGVVDDSQLPKDRFSAERLKGVDSTLKIQPAKLEDSAVYLCASSLEGQATQPQHFGDGTRLSIL.

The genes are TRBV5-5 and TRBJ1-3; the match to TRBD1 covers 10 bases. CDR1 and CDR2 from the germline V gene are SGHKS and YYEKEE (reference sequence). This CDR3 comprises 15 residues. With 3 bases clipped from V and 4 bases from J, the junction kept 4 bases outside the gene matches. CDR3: CASSSWTGGGNTIYF. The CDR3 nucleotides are TGTGCCAGCAGCTCCTGGACAGGGGGGGGAAACACCATATATTTT.